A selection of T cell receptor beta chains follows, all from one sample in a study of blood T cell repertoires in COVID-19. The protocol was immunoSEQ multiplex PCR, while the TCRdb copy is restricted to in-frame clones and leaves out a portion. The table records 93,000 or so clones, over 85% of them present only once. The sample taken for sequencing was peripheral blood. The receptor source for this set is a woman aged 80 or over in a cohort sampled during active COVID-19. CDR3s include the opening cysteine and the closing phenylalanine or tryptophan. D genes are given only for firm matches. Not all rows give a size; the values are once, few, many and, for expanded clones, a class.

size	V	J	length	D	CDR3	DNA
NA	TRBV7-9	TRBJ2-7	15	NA	CASSLDSGASDEQYF	TGTGCCAGCAGCTTAGACTCAGGGGCGAGTGACGAGCAGTACTTC
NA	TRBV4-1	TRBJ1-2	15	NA	CASSQDTPGVYGYTF	TGCGCCAGCAGCCAAGATACCCCAGGGGTCTATGGCTACACCTTC
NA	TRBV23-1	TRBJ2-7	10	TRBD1	CASGDRGLNF	TGCGCCAGCGGGGACAGGGGATTGAACTTC
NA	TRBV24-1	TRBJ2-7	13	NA	CATSDLKSYEQYF	TGTGCCACCAGTGATTTGAAGAGCTACGAGCAGTACTTC
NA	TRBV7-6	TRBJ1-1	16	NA	CARSKNGRGRNTEAFF	TGTGCCAGGTCAAAAAATGGAAGGGGCCGGAACACTGAAGCTTTCTTT
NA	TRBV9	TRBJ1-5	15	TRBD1	CASSAKTGSDQPQHF	TGTGCCAGCAGCGCGAAGACAGGGTCGGATCAGCCCCAGCATTTT
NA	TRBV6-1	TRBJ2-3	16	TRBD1	CASSDPDRGRSDTQYF	TGTGCCAGCAGTGACCCCGACAGGGGGCGATCAGATACGCAGTATTTT
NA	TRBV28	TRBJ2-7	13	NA	CASLRDISYEQYF	TGTGCCAGCCTCCGGGATATTAGTTACGAGCAGTACTTC
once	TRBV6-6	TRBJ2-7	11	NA	CARLASYEQYF	TGTGCCAGACTAGCATCCTACGAGCAGTACTTC
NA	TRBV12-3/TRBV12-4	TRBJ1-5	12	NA	CASSSASEPQHF	TGTGCCAGCAGTTCAGCTTCAGAGCCCCAGCATTTT
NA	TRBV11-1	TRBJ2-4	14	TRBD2	CASSPGGLRNIQYF	TGTGCCAGCAGCCCGGGGGGACTACGAAACATTCAGTACTTC
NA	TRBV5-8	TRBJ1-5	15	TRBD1	CASSLKQGLPGPQHF	TGTGCCAGCAGCTTGAAACAGGGGCTTCCAGGGCCCCAGCATTTT
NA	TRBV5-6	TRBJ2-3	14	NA	CASSFGGGTDTQYF	TGTGCCAGCAGCTTCGGAGGGGGCACAGATACGCAGTATTTT
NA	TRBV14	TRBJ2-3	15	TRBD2	CASSQDLADTDTQYF	TGTGCCAGCAGCCAAGATCTAGCGGACACAGATACGCAGTATTTT
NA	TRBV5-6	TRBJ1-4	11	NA	CASSNGEKLFF	TGTGCCAGCAGTAACGGTGAAAAACTGTTTTTT
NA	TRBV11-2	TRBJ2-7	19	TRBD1	CASSLAFVGTGGILAEQYF	TGTGCCAGCAGCTTAGCTTTTGTGGGTACAGGGGGTATCCTCGCCGAGCAGTACTTC
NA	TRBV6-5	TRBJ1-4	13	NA	CASRAGSYEKLFF	TGTGCCAGCAGGGCGGGGTCTTATGAAAAACTGTTTTTT